Listed below are T cell receptor beta chains from one sample, sequenced in a study of blood T cell repertoires in COVID-19. Sequencing used immunoSEQ multiplex PCR; TCRdb keeps in-frame clones, though not all of them. Of approximately 230,000 clones in the sample, roughly nine tenths were seen once. Sequences were obtained from peripheral blood. The receptors were gathered from a young man with active or convalescent COVID-19. The CDR3 runs from the conserved cysteine through the conserved F or W. D genes are given only for firm matches. Expanded clones get a size class; other rows say once, few or many, or leave the size out.

d_call j_call v_call clone_size cdr3_nt cdr3_aa
TRBD2 TRBJ2-3 TRBV15 . TGTGCCACCAGCAGAGATCGCGGGAGGGCCCCAGATACGCAGTATTTT CATSRDRGRAPDTQYF
TRBD2 TRBJ2-3 TRBV7-9 . TGTGCCAGCAGCTCAACAGCGGGGGCCCCCACAGATACGCAGTATTTT CASSSTAGAPTDTQYF
. TRBJ2-3 TRBV21-1 . TGTGCCAGCAGCAAGGGGGGACAGCCAGCTAGCACAGATACGCAGTATTTT CASSKGGQPASTDTQYF
. TRBJ2-7 TRBV30 . TGTGCCGCGGCCCGGGGCTACGAGCAGTACTTC CAAARGYEQYF
. TRBJ1-2 TRBV7-2 . TGTGCCAGCAGCTTAGCAGATAGGGGTGTTAACTATGGCTACACCTTC CASSLADRGVNYGYTF
. TRBJ2-3 TRBV6-5 once TGTGCCAGCAGCAGGGCAGGCACAGATACGCAGTATTTT CASSRAGTDTQYF
TRBD1 TRBJ1-2 TRBV9 . TGTGCCAGCAGTGCTGGGACAGGTACCTTCGACTATGGCTACACCTTC CASSAGTGTFDYGYTF
. TRBJ1-2 TRBV30 . TGTGCCTGGAGTGTCCTGGCGGGGTATGGCTACACCTTC CAWSVLAGYGYTF
TRBD2 TRBJ2-1 TRBV28 . TGTGCCAGCAGTTCCGCCTGGGGAGCGGGGTCCCTCGGCAATGAGCAGTTCTTC CASSSAWGAGSLGNEQFF
. TRBJ1-6 TRBV7-8 once TGTGCCAGCAGCTTGGCTCAGTATAATTCACCCCTCCACTTT CASSLAQYNSPLHF
. TRBJ2-1 TRBV3-1/TRBV3-2 . TGTGCCAGCAGCCAAAAAGACAGGAATGAGCAGTTCTTC CASSQKDRNEQFF
. TRBJ2-5 TRBV6-2/TRBV6-3 once TGTGCCAGCAGTTACGGTGGGGGGGCGGAGACCCAGTACTTC CASSYGGGAETQYF
TRBD1 TRBJ1-2 TRBV5-4 . TGTGCCAGCAGCACCCGGGACAGACTAGCTAACTATGGCTACACCTTC CASSTRDRLANYGYTF
TRBD1 TRBJ2-3 TRBV19 . TGTGCCAGTAGCGTAGGGACAGGGTCCACAGATACGCAGTATTTT CASSVGTGSTDTQYF
TRBD1 TRBJ1-1 TRBV15 . TGTGCCACCAGCAGAACAGGGGCTGGTGAAGCTTTCTTT CATSRTGAGEAFF
. TRBJ1-2 TRBV7-2 . TGTGCCAGCAGCTTAGGAACTGGCGGGGGAGCTAACTATGGCTACACCTTC CASSLGTGGGANYGYTF
TRBD1 TRBJ2-5 TRBV5-4 few TGTGCCAGCAACCGGGACAGGGGTCAGACCCAGTACTTC CASNRDRGQTQYF
TRBD1 TRBJ1-1 TRBV6-4 . TGTGCCAGCAGTCCGACAGGGGGCTTGAACACTGAAGCTTTCTTT CASSPTGGLNTEAFF
. TRBJ1-1 TRBV18 many TGTGCCAGCTCACTCGCGACAGGGAACACTGAAGCTTTCTTT CASSLATGNTEAFF
. TRBJ1-2 TRBV2 . TGTGCCAGCACCGGACTAGGGACTAACTATGGCTACACCTTC CASTGLGTNYGYTF
. TRBJ2-7 TRBV7-8 . TGTGCCAGCAGCTTAGGGGGGAGGTCCTCCTACGAGCAGTACTTC CASSLGGRSSYEQYF
. TRBJ2-3 TRBV6-5 . TGTGCCAGCGGCCTGAACACAGATACGCAGTATTTT CASGLNTDTQYF
TRBD2 TRBJ2-3 TRBV5-1 . TGCGCCAGCAGCGGGCTAGCGGGAGTAGGTGATACGCAGTATTTT CASSGLAGVGDTQYF
TRBD1 TRBJ1-5 TRBV15 . TGTGCCACCAGCAGAGAGGGCAGGGGGCTTGGGAATCAGCCCCAGCATTTT CATSREGRGLGNQPQHF
TRBD1 TRBJ1-2 TRBV12-5 few TGTGCTAGCTCCAACAGGGGAAACTATGGCTACACCTTC CASSNRGNYGYTF
TRBD2 TRBJ2-3 TRBV5-4 . TGTGCCAGCAGCGGGGGAGGGAGGTGGACAGATACGCAGTATTTT CASSGGGRWTDTQYF
. TRBJ2-3 TRBV11-3 . TGTGCCAGCAGCCCCACCGCTAGCCCAGATACGCAGTATTTT CASSPTASPDTQYF
. TRBJ2-3 TRBV5-1 . TGCGCCAGCAGCTTGGACAGCCAGTTAAGCACAGATACGCAGTATTTT CASSLDSQLSTDTQYF
. TRBJ2-1 TRBV19 . TGTGCCAGTAGTATATGGGGAGCGGGCCCGAGAATAAATGAGCAGTTCTTC CASSIWGAGPRINEQFF
. TRBJ1-2 TRBV3-1/TRBV3-2 . TGTGCCAGCAGCCTCGTAAGCTCCAAAACTAACTATGGCTACACCTTC CASSLVSSKTNYGYTF
. TRBJ1-1 TRBV11-3 . TGTGCCAGCAGCCGACATTTCGGCCCCAGGACTGAAGCTTTCTTT CASSRHFGPRTEAFF
TRBD1 TRBJ1-2 TRBV6-5 . TGTGCCAGCAGTTACACACAGGGGGGGACTGGCTACACCTTC CASSYTQGGTGYTF
. TRBJ2-7 TRBV5-5 once TGTGCCAGCAGCCCGGCGGGAGGGACAGGTATTATGGAGTACTTC CASSPAGGTGIMEYF
TRBD1 TRBJ1-2 TRBV2 . TGTGCCAGCCGGGACAGGGCTGCTGGCTACACCTTC CASRDRAAGYTF
. TRBJ2-4 TRBV2 once TGTGCCAGCAGTCTCTACGGGGAAAACATTCAGTACTTC CASSLYGENIQYF
TRBD1 TRBJ1-1 TRBV28 . TGTGCCAGCAGTGCGTCATCAACAGGGGTTGAAGCTTTCTTT CASSASSTGVEAFF
TRBD1 TRBJ1-6 TRBV7-8 . TGTGCCAGCAGCTTGAGGTCAGGGGGTGACTATAATTCACCCCTCCACTTT CASSLRSGGDYNSPLHF
. TRBJ1-3 TRBV5-4 once TGTGCCAGCAGCTGGGATGCAGGGGCTGGAAACACCATATATTTT CASSWDAGAGNTIYF
. TRBJ1-5 TRBV2 . TGTGCCAGCGGACGCCGGGCAGGGCACAGCAATCAGCCCCAGCATTTT CASGRRAGHSNQPQHF
. TRBJ1-1 TRBV20-1 . TGCAGTGCTATTCTTTTCACTGAAGCTTTCTTT CSAILFTEAFF
TRBD2 TRBJ2-3 TRBV7-9 . TGTGCCAGCAGCTTAGTAGTGGGGGTAAGCGGGAGGATTCCAGATACGCAGTATTTT CASSLVVGVSGRIPDTQYF
TRBD2 TRBJ2-2 TRBV9 . TGTGCCAGCAGCGTCCTAGCGGGGGAACTAGGGGAGCTGTTTTTT CASSVLAGELGELFF
. TRBJ1-3 TRBV19 . TGTGCCAGTAGTATAGAGGCGCGGATTGGAAACACCATATATTTT CASSIEARIGNTIYF
TRBD1 TRBJ2-5 TRBV28 . TGTGCCAGCAGAACTGGACAGGAGGATAAGGAGACCCAGTACTTC CASRTGQEDKETQYF
. TRBJ1-4 TRBV19 . TGTGCCAGTAGTAACACAGCGCGGGGATTGGAAAAACTGTTTTTT CASSNTARGLEKLFF
. TRBJ1-1 TRBV7-3 few TGTGCCAGCAGCTTTGGGGGGATAGGAACTGAAGCTTTCTTT CASSFGGIGTEAFF
. TRBJ1-1 TRBV15 . TGTGCCACCAGCCAAGTCCGGGACACTGAAGCTTTCTTT CATSQVRDTEAFF
TRBD1 TRBJ1-4 TRBV9 . TGTGCCAGCAGCGGGGGACAGGGTCCGGATGAAAAACTGTTTTTT CASSGGQGPDEKLFF
. TRBJ1-6 TRBV5-5 few TGTGCCAGCAGCCCGCCAGGGGCCTACAATTCACCCCTCCACTTT CASSPPGAYNSPLHF
TRBD2 TRBJ2-5 TRBV27 . TGTGCCAGCAGGGGACTAGCGGCTGGGGAGACCCAGTACTTC CASRGLAAGETQYF
. TRBJ2-5 TRBV3-1/TRBV3-2 . TGTGCCAGCAGCCCCGGACAGTGGACCCCCCAGTTATTGGACCAGTACTTC CASSPGQWTPQLLDQYF
TRBD1 TRBJ1-5 TRBV6-1 once TGTGCCAGCAGTGAAGATGGGACAGGGGTGGGCAATCAGCCCCAGCATTTT CASSEDGTGVGNQPQHF
TRBD2 TRBJ2-7 TRBV27 . TGTGCCAGCAGTTTCTTCGGCCTTCCTGGGCTAGCGGGAGAATCTTTCTTCTACGAGCAGTACTTC CASSFFGLPGLAGESFFYEQYF
. TRBJ2-1 TRBV7-3 few TGTGCCAGCAGCTTACGCCCGGCAGGGTTCAATGAGCAGTTCTTC CASSLRPAGFNEQFF
. TRBJ2-7 TRBV19 . TGTGCCAGTAGTTTTAGCGGCACCGCCTACGAGCAGTACTTC CASSFSGTAYEQYF